The rows below give T cell receptor beta chains drawn from one sample of a study of T cell repertoires in cytomegalovirus infection. No cognate antigen is known for these TCRs. TCRdb ran MiXCR on the reads and lists one entry per CDR3 protein. The repertoire holds 650,000 to 850,000 distinct CDR3 sequences, with 25% to 35% as singletons. Source: cultured CD8+ T cells from PBMCs, taken from culture after CMV antigen stimulation. The origin of the receptors is a human donor in good health (CMV status not recorded). Some clones in this sample may be carry-over from other donors' samples. Each CDR3 is given with its conserved first and last residue. D genes are given only for firm matches. Clone sizes are given selectively: once, few, many, or a class where the clone is expanded.

j_call | d_call | v_call | clone_size | cdr3_aa | cdr3_nt
TRBJ1-3 | TRBD1 | TRBV7-6 | many | CASSQYSGTGEVLGNTIYF | TGTGCCAGCAGCCAATATTCTGGGACAGGGGAGGTACTTGGAAACACCATATATTTT
TRBJ2-7 | TRBD1 | TRBV6-1 | . | CASSDGTGVSYEQYF | TGTGCCAGCAGTGATGGGACAGGGGTAAGCTACGAGCAGTACTTC
TRBJ2-4 | . | TRBV11-2 | . | CASSLAPLSGKGNIQYF | TGTGCCAGCAGCTTAGCCCCTCTGTCAGGGAAGGGAAACATTCAGTACTTC
TRBJ1-2 | TRBD1 | TRBV27 | . | CASSPSGQGGNGYTF | TGTGCCAGCAGTCCTTCGGGACAGGGAGGAAATGGCTACACCTTC
TRBJ1-5 | TRBD1 | TRBV4-2 | many | CASSQFPGQGGFGNQPQHF | TGTGCCAGCAGCCAATTTCCGGGACAGGGGGGTTTTGGCAATCAGCCCCAGCATTTT
TRBJ1-2 | TRBD1 | TRBV7-9 | few | CASSYPRTGNAGDF | TGTGCCAGCAGCTACCCCCGGACAGGGAACGCTGGGGACTTC
TRBJ2-2 | TRBD1 | TRBV4-1 | . | CASSQMGQGNTGELFF | TGCGCCAGCAGCCAGATGGGACAGGGAAACACCGGGGAGCTGTTTTTT
TRBJ1-6 | . | TRBV29-1 | few | CSVRQGGNNSPLHF | TGCAGCGTTCGCCAGGGAGGGAATAATTCACCCCTCCACTTT
TRBJ2-1 | TRBD2 | TRBV12-3/TRBV12-4 | few | CASSFLTSGGLTYNEQFF | TGTGCCAGCAGTTTTCTTACTAGCGGGGGGCTAACCTACAATGAGCAGTTCTTC
TRBJ1-5 | . | TRBV19 | . | CASEQFSNQPQHF | TGTGCCAGCGAGCAATTTAGCAATCAGCCCCAGCATTTT
TRBJ2-5 | . | TRBV7-9 | few | CASSFWDVREETQYF | TGTGCCAGCAGCTTCTGGGATGTCAGGGAAGAGACCCAGTACTTC
TRBJ1-2 | . | TRBV14 | . | CASSQDQQGYGYTF | TGTGCCAGCAGCCAAGATCAACAGGGCTATGGCTACACCTTC
TRBJ2-1 | TRBD2 | TRBV2 | few | CASSESGVSGGLDNEQFF | TGTGCCAGCAGTGAATCGGGGGTTAGCGGGGGGCTGGACAATGAGCAGTTCTTC
TRBJ2-1 | . | TRBV5-4 | . | CASSLEGPSWSF | TGTGCCAGCAGCTTGGAGGGCCCGTCGTGGAGCTTC
TRBJ1-5 | . | TRBV11-2 | . | CASSLVDHQPQHF | TGTGCCAGCAGCTTAGTGGATCACCAGCCCCAGCATTTT
TRBJ1-1 | . | TRBV9 | . | CASSVDGVYRNTEAFF | TGTGCCAGCAGCGTAGATGGGGTCTACCGGAACACTGAAGCTTTCTTT
TRBJ2-5 | TRBD2 | TRBV7-9 | many | CASTGLAGGLIIQETQYF | TGTGCCAGCACCGGACTAGCGGGGGGGCTAATCATACAAGAGACCCAGTACTTC
TRBJ1-2 | . | TRBV12-3/TRBV12-4 | . | CASSFVGSYTF | TGTGCCAGCAGCTTTGTAGGAAGCTACACCTTC
TRBJ2-4 | TRBD1 | TRBV4-3 | . | CASSQGDRERVF | TGCGCCAGCAGCCAAGGGGACAGGGAACGTGTCTTC
TRBJ2-1 | . | TRBV27 | few | CASSSHTGPNEQFF | TGTGCCAGCAGTTCCCATACCGGGCCCAATGAGCAGTTCTTC
TRBJ2-3 | . | TRBV6-5 | . | CASRPPRGTDTQYF | TGTGCCAGCAGGCCCCCCCGAGGCACAGATACGCAGTATTTT
TRBJ2-7 | TRBD1 | TRBV7-9 | . | CASSPRTGAVYEQYF | TGTGCCAGCAGCCCCAGGACAGGGGCGGTCTACGAGCAGTACTTC
TRBJ2-1 | . | TRBV4-3 | few | CASSQDWGYNEQFF | TGCGCCAGCAGCCAAGATTGGGGATACAATGAGCAGTTCTTC